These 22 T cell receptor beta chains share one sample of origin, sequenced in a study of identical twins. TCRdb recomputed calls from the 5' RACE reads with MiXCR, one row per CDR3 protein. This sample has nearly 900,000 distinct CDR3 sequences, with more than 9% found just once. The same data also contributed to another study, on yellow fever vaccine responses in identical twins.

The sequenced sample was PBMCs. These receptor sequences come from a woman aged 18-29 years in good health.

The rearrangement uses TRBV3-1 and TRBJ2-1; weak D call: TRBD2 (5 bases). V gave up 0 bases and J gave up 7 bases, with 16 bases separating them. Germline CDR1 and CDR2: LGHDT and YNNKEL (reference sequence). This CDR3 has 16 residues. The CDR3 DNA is TGTGCCAGCAGCCAAGATGTCTCGAGGGTCGGGAATGAGCAGTTCTTC. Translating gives CASSQDVSRVGNEQFF.

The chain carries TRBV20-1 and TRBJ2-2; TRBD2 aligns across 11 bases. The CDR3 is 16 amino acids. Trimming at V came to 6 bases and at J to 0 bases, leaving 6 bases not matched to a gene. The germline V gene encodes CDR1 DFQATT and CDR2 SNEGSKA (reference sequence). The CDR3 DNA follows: TGCAGTGCCACACTAGCGGGGGTCCCGAACACCGGGGAGCTGTTTTTT. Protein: CSATLAGVPNTGELFF.

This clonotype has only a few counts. CDR3 coding DNA: TGCAGTGCTAGAGATAGTGGTAACTATGGCTACACCTTC. Protein sequence: CSARDSGNYGYTF. The chain combines TRBV20-1 with TRBJ1-2; no reliable D call. The CDR3 is 13 residues long. V was clipped by 0 bases and J by 1 base, with 6 bases between them. In germline, CDR1 is DFQATT, CDR2 SNEGSKA (reference sequence).

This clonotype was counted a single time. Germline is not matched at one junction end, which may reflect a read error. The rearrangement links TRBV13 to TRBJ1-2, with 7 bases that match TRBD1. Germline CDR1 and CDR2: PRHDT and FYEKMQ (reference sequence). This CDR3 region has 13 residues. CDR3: CASSTRQGAVLGF. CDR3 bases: TGTGCCAGCAGCACTCGACAGGGCGCAGTTTTGGGGTTC. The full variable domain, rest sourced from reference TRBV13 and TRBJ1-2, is AAGVIQSPRHLIKEKRETATLKCYPIPRHDTVYWYQQGPGQDPQFLISFYEKMQSDKGSIPDRFSAQQFSDYHSELNMSSLELGDSALYFCASSTRQGAVLGFGSGTRLTVV.

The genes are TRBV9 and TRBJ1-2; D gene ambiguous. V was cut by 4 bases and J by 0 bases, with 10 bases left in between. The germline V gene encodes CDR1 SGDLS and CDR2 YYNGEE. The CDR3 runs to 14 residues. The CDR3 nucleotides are TGTGCCAGCAGCCTCCCGTGGTCTAACTATGGCTACACCTTC. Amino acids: CASSLPWSNYGYTF.

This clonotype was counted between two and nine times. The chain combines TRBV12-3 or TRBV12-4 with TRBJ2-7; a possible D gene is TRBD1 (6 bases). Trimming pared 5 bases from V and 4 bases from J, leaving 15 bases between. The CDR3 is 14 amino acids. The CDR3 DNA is TGTGCCAGCAGTACTAGTGAGGGGGTATACGAGCAGTACTTC. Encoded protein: CASSTSEGVYEQYF.

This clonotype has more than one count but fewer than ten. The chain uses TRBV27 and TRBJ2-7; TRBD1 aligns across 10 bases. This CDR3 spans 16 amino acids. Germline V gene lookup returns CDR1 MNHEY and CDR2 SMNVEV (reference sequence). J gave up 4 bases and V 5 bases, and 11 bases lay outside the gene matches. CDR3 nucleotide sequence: TGTGCCAGCAGTCGTCGAACCGGGACAGGGGTTTACGAGCAGTACGTC. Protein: CASSRRTGTGVYEQYV.

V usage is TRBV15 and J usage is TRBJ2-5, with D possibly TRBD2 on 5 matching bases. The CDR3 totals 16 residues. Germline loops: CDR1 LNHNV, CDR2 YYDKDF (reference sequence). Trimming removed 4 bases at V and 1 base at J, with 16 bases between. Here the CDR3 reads CATSMPWTESQETQYF. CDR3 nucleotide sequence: TGTGCCACCAGCATGCCCTGGACTGAGAGCCAAGAGACCCAGTACTTC.

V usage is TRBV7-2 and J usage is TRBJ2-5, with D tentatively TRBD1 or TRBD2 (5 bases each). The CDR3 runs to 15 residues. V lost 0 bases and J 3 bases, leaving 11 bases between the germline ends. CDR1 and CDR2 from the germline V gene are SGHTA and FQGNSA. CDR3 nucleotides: TGTGCCAGCAGCTTAGCAGGGACCGTAAAAGAGACCCAGTACTTC. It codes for CASSLAGTVKETQYF.

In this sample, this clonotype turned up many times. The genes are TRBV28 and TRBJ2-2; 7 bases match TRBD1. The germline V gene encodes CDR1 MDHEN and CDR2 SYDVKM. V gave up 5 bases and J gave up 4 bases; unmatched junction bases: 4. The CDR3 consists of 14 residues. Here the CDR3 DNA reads TGTGCCAGCAGTCCCGGGACAGTCACCGGGGAGCTGTTTTTT. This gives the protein CASSPGTVTGELFF.

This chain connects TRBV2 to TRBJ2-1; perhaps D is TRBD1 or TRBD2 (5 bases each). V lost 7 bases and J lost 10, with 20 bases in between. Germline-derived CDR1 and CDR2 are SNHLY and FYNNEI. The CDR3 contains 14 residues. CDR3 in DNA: TGTGCCAGCACCCCTCAACAGGACTCTCCCGAGCAGTTCTTC. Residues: CASTPQQDSPEQFF.

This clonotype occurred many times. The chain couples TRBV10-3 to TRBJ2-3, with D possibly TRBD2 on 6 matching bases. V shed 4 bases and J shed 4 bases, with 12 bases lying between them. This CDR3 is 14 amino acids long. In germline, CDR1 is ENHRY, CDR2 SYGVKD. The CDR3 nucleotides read TGTGCCATCAGTGGGACTTGGGGGGCAGATACGCAGTATTTT. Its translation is CAISGTWGADTQYF.

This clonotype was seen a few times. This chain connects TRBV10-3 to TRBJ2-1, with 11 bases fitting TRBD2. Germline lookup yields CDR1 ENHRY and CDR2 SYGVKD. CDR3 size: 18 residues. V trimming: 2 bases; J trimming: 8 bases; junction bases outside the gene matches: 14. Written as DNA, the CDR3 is TGTGCCATCAGTGAGGGGACTAGCGGTTTCCCCCCCGCCGATGAGCAGTTCTTC. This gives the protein CAISEGTSGFPPADEQFF.

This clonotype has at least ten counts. The CDR3 loop reads CASSEEGTHYETQYF. CDR3 nucleotides: TGTGCCAGCAGTGAAGAAGGGACCCACTACGAGACCCAGTACTTC. The V gene is TRBV2, the J gene TRBJ2-5; D is tentatively TRBD1 or TRBD2 (5 bases each). CDR3 length: 15 amino acids. Between the trimmed V and J ends, which lost 1 base and 5 bases, there was a span of 14 bases. The germline V gene encodes CDR1 SNHLY and CDR2 FYNNEI.

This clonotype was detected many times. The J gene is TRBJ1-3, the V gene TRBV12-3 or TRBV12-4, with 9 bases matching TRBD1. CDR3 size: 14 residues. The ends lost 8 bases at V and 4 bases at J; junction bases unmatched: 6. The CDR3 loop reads CASQTGGRGNTIYF. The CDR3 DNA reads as TGTGCCAGCCAGACAGGGGGAAGAGGAAACACCATATATTTT.

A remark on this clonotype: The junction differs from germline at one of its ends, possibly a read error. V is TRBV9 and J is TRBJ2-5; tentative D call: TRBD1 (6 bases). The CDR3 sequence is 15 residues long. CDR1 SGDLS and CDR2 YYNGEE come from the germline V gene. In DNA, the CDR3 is TGTGCCAGCAGCGTAGGGGACACCCTCCAAGAGACCCTGTACTTC. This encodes CASSVGDTLQETLYF.

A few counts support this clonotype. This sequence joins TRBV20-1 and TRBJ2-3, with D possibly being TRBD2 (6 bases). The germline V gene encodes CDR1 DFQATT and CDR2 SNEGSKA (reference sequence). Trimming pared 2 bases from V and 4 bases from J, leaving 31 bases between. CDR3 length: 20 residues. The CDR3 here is CSARLPLAESTVYRADTQYF. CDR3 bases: TGCAGTGCTAGACTCCCTTTAGCGGAGAGCACAGTCTATCGGGCAGATACGCAGTATTTT.

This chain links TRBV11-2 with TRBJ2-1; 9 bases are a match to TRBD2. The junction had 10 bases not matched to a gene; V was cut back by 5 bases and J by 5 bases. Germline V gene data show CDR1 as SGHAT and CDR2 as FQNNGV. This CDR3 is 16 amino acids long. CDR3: CASSAGTSLSDNEQFF. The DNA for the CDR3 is TGTGCCAGCAGCGCAGGGACTAGCCTATCTGACAATGAGCAGTTCTTC.

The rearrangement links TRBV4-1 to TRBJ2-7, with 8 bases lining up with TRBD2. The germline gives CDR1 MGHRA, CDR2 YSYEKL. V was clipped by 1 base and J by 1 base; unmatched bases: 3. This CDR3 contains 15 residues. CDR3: CASSQAAGVSYEQYF. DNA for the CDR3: TGCGCCAGCAGCCAAGCAGCGGGAGTTTCCTACGAGCAGTACTTC.

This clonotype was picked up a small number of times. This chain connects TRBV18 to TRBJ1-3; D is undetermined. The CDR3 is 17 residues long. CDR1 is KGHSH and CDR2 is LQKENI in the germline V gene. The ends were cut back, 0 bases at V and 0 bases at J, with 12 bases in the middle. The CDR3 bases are TGTGCCAGCTCACCACCGGGTCGGCGTTTCTCTGGAAACACCATATATTTT. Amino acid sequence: CASSPPGRRFSGNTIYF.

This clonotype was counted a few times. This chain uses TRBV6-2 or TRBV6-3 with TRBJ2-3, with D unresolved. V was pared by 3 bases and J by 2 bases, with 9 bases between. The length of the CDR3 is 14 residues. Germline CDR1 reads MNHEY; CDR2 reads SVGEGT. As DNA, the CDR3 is TGTGCCAGCAGTTATTTAGGGCTCACAGATACGCAGTATTTT. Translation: CASSYLGLTDTQYF.

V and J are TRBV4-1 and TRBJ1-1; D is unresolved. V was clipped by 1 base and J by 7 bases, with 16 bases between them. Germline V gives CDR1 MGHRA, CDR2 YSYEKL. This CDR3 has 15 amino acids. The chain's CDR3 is CASSQAPVGHIEAFF. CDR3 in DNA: TGCGCCAGCAGCCAAGCTCCCGTTGGGCACATTGAAGCTTTCTTT.